The 8 T cell receptor beta chains in this list originate from one sample, sequenced in a study of T-cell reconstitution after alpha-beta-depleted transplantation in children. This sample's TCRbeta library carried unique molecular identifier barcodes. TCRdb re-called the PCR reads through MiXCR, storing one row per CDR3 protein. This table holds approximately 390,000 distinct CDR3 sequences, approximately 10% found once. The sequenced sample was PBMCs from the stem cell graft donor, obtained from the stem cell graft. The source of these receptors is a human donor who donated a stem cell graft to a child with acute myeloid leukemia.

This clonotype was recorded a few times. The genes are TRBV6-5 and TRBJ2-5; TRBD2 agrees at 11 bases. The V segment lost 4 bases and the J segment 4 bases; nucleotides outside the gene matches: 8. The CDR3 covers 16 residues. CDR1 is MNHEY and CDR2 is SVGAGI in the germline V gene. CDR3 sequence (DNA): TGTGCCAGCAGTTTAAACGCCGGACTAGCGGGAGAGACCCAGTACTTC. This codes for CASSLNAGLAGETQYF.

This rearrangement joins TRBV20-1 to TRBJ2-7; 14 bases are shared with TRBD2. The CDR3 consists of 15 residues. The J segment lost 2 bases and the V segment lost 4 bases, leaving 4 bases of the junction unmatched. The germline V gene encodes CDR1 DFQATT and CDR2 SNEGSKA (reference sequence). In DNA, the CDR3 is TGCAGTGCTAAAGGACTAGCGGGAGGCCCCTACGAGCAGTACTTC. It yields the protein CSAKGLAGGPYEQYF.

This chain links TRBV5-6 with TRBJ2-1; TRBD2 matches 11 bases. The germline gives CDR1 SGHDT, CDR2 YYEEEE. This CDR3 contains 18 residues. V lost 2 bases and J lost 7; bases outside the gene matches: 14. The CDR3 sequence is CASSFWTSGFLASNEQFF. The CDR3 DNA reads as TGTGCCAGCAGCTTTTGGACTAGCGGGTTTCTGGCCAGTAATGAGCAGTTCTTC. Full variable domain (outside the CDR3, taken from reference TRBV5-6 and TRBJ2-1): DAGVTQSPTHLIKTRGQQVTLRCSPKSGHDTVSWYQQALGQGPQFIFQYYEEEERQRGNFPDRFSGHQFPNYSSELNVNALLLGDSALYLCASSFWTSGFLASNEQFFGPGTRLTVL.

This clonotype was recorded at least ten times. CDR3 loop: CSVSRGTGGANVLTF. For the CDR3, the DNA is TGCAGCGTTTCTCGGGGCACTGGAGGGGCCAACGTCCTGACTTTC. The V and J genes are TRBV29-1 and TRBJ2-6; D might be TRBD1 or TRBD2, each matching 5 bases. The V end was cut by 5 bases, the J end by 4 bases, with 15 bases between. The CDR3 covers 15 residues. Germline CDR1 is SQVTM and CDR2 is ANQGSEA.

This clonotype was detected a few times. This rearrangement joins TRBV11-2 to TRBJ1-2; a weak D match, TRBD1 (6 bases). Germline lookup yields CDR1 SGHAT and CDR2 FQNNGV. Trimming removed 8 bases at V and 9 bases at J, with 28 bases between. The CDR3 consists of 16 residues. The CDR3 loop is CASGPVGTYYHWSYTF. The CDR3 DNA follows: TGTGCCAGCGGACCCGTCGGGACATACTATCACTGGAGCTACACCTTC.

This clonotype came up many times. The chain links TRBV12-3 or TRBV12-4 to TRBJ1-4; a possible D gene is TRBD1 (5 bases). There are 14 residues in the CDR3. V dropped 5 bases and J dropped 5 bases, with 12 bases sitting between them. The CDR3 DNA sequence: TGTGCCAGCAGTCCTGACAGCCGAAATGAAAAACTGTTTTTT. This gives the protein CASSPDSRNEKLFF.

There are a few counts of this clonotype. The chain uses TRBV19 and TRBJ2-1; the match to TRBD2 covers 7 bases. V shed 1 base and J 5 bases; nucleotides not matched to a gene: 2. The CDR3 sequence is 14 residues long. Germline V gene lookup returns CDR1 LNHDA and CDR2 SQIVND (reference sequence). The DNA of the CDR3 is TGTGCCAGTAGTATAGGGGGAGGGGACAATGAGCAGTTCTTC. Residues: CASSIGGGDNEQFF.

This clonotype showed up many times. The chain links TRBV29-1 to TRBJ1-4; 12 bases align to TRBD1. Trimming removed 1 base from V and 10 bases from J; junction bases left unmatched: 7. CDR1 and CDR2 (germline): SQVTM, ANQGSEA. The CDR3 sequence is 15 residues long. The CDR3 here is CSVEGSGTGGSKLFF. The CDR3 DNA sequence: TGCAGCGTTGAAGGGAGCGGGACAGGGGGCTCAAAACTGTTTTTT.